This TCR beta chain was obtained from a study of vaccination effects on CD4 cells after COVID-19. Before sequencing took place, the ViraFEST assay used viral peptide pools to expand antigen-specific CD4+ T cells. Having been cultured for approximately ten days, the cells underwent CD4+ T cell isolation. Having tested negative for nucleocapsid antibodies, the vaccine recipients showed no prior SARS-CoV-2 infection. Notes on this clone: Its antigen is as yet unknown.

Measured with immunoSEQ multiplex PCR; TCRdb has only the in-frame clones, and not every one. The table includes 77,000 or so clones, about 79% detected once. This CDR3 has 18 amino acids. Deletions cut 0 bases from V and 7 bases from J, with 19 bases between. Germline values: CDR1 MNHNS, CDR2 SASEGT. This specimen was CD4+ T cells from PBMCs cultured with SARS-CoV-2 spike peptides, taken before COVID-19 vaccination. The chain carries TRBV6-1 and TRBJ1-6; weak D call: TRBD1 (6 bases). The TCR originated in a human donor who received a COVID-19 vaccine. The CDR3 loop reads CASSEAGGRWQGNSPLHF. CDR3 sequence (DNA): TGTGCCAGCAGTGAAGCGGGGGGGAGGTGGCAGGGGAATTCACCCCTCCACTTT.